The 3 T cell receptor beta chains below come from one sample, sequenced in a study of T cells in Graves' hyperthyroidism and ophthalmopathy (dated by TCRdb to between 2018 and 2021). The library relied on multiplex PCR. Sequencing used an Illumina HiSeq 2000. The TCR beta CDR3 regions were amplified from RNA transcripts. The TCR CDR3 was subjected to a first round of RT-PCR using the HTBI primer set and the Qiagen OneStep RT-PCR kit. TCRdb handled the public reads itself, with Q25 trimming in fastp and clone calling in MiXCR, and kept productive beta chains. Every distinct CDR3 protein forms one entry, paired with its most common genes and DNA. This sample is represented by some 150,000 distinct CDR3 sequences; more than 20% of them were singletons. The top ten clones comprise 65% to 80% of the sample. Sequenced material: blood. Source of these receptors: a woman aged 50 to 60 with Graves' hyperthyroidism that later progressed to Graves' ophthalmopathy.

Ten or more counts support this clonotype. The V and J genes are TRBV7-8 and TRBJ2-1, with 14 positions matching TRBD2. Germline CDR1 is SGHVS and CDR2 is FQNEAQ. The CDR3 is 15 amino acids. The ends lost 5 bases at V and 7 bases at J; junction bases unmatched: 4. This CDR3 is CASSRGLAGENEQFF. As DNA, the CDR3 is TGTGCCAGCAGCCGGGGACTAGCGGGAGAGAATGAGCAGTTCTTC.

This sequence joins TRBV27 and TRBJ1-1; possibly TRBD1 for D (5 bases). Germline values: CDR1 MNHEY, CDR2 SMNVEV (reference sequence). The CDR3 sequence is 12 residues long. V lost 4 bases, J lost 4 bases, and 7 bases lay in between. The CDR3 nucleotides are TGTGCCAGCAGTTGGGGGAGCACTGAAGCTTTCTTT. Encoded protein: CASSWGSTEAFF.

In its sample, this clonotype was seen many times. This chain joins TRBV27 and TRBJ1-5; D unresolved. The CDR3 consists of 15 residues. The ends were cut back, 5 bases at V and 2 bases at J, with 13 bases in the middle. The germline V gene encodes CDR1 MNHEY and CDR2 SMNVEV (reference sequence). As DNA, the CDR3 is TGTGCCAGCAGTCCCTTTGAAAGCGGCAATCAGCCCCAGCATTTT. Its protein is CASSPFESGNQPQHF.